These T cell receptor beta chains were read from a single sample in a study of blood T cell repertoires in COVID-19. This table comes from immunoSEQ multiplex PCR, and its TCRdb copy is limited to in-frame clones, with some not included. The sample includes just over 250,000 clones, 80% to 90% of them seen just once. The sequenced sample consisted of peripheral blood. The receptors come from a woman aged 45-59 years with acute or convalescent COVID-19. Each CDR3 is given with its conserved first and last residue. A D gene is named only where the DNA matches it firmly. Some rows mark clone size as missing; the rest say once, few, many or name a class of expanded clone.

TRBJ2-2	-	-	TRBV2	CASSVRTANTGELFF	TGTGCCAGCAGTGTTAGGACAGCGAACACCGGGGAGCTGTTTTTT
TRBJ1-3	TRBD1	-	TRBV3-1/TRBV3-2	CASSARQGSSGNTIYF	TGTGCCAGCAGCGCGAGACAGGGGAGCTCTGGAAACACCATATATTTT
TRBJ1-4	TRBD1	-	TRBV7-6	CASSLALRTGAGTNEKLFF	TGTGCCAGCAGCTTAGCGCTAAGGACAGGGGCTGGGACTAATGAAAAACTGTTTTTT
TRBJ1-2	TRBD1	few	TRBV28	CASSSTGFYGYTF	TGTGCCAGCAGTTCGACAGGGTTTTATGGCTACACCTTC
TRBJ2-2	TRBD1	-	TRBV24-1	CATSAPDGQGTTGELFF	TGTGCCACCAGTGCTCCTGACGGACAGGGGACCACCGGGGAGCTGTTTTTT
TRBJ1-2	-	-	TRBV11-2	CASSLGGSYGYTF	TGTGCCAGCAGCTTAGGAGGGAGCTATGGCTACACCTTC
TRBJ2-1	-	-	TRBV21-1	CASSKARRLAVNEQFF	TGTGCCAGCAGCAAAGCGCGGCGGCTAGCGGTCAATGAGCAGTTCTTC
TRBJ1-2	-	-	TRBV7-2	CASSFDPQGNYGYTF	TGTGCCAGCAGCTTTGATCCCCAGGGTAACTATGGCTACACCTTC
TRBJ1-1	-	-	TRBV28	CASSPITANTEAFF	TGTGCCAGCAGCCCAATTACAGCGAACACTGAAGCTTTCTTT
TRBJ1-6	-	-	TRBV7-9	CASRSSRVENSPLHF	TGTGCCAGCAGGTCCAGCAGGGTGGAAAATTCACCCCTCCACTTT
TRBJ1-2	TRBD1	once	TRBV18	CASSPGQGRGYTF	TGTGCCAGCTCACCGGGACAGGGTCGTGGCTACACCTTC
TRBJ2-1	TRBD2	-	TRBV19	CASSVPGLAGGLVF	TGTGCCAGTAGTGTCCCGGGACTAGCGGGAGGGCTTGTCTTC
TRBJ2-7	-	-	TRBV18	CASSPGTTYEQYF	TGTGCCAGCTCACCCGGGACAACATACGAGCAGTACTTC
TRBJ1-5	TRBD1	-	TRBV9	CASSARGTENQPQHF	TGTGCCAGCAGTGCTCGGGGGACAGAGAATCAGCCCCAGCATTTT
TRBJ2-1	-	-	TRBV7-2	CASTTRAYNEQFF	TGTGCCTCAACTACGAGGGCTTACAATGAGCAGTTCTTC
TRBJ2-5	-	few	TRBV28	CASSLGGQGETQYF	TGTGCCAGCAGTTTGGGCGGCCAGGGAGAGACCCAGTACTTC
TRBJ2-3	-	-	TRBV19	CASTPTGREGTDTQYF	TGTGCCAGTACTCCGACAGGCCGGGAAGGCACAGATACGCAGTATTTT
TRBJ2-1	TRBD2	-	TRBV5-1	CASSLSSGAYNEQFF	TGCGCCAGCAGCTTGTCCAGCGGGGCTTACAATGAGCAGTTCTTC
TRBJ2-2	TRBD1	-	TRBV25-1	CASSGDRVGGCPGELFF	TGTGCCAGCAGTGGAGACAGGGTAGGTGGATGCCCCGGGGAGCTGTTTTTT
TRBJ2-7	TRBD1	once	TRBV28	CASSPPGTASYEQYF	TGTGCCAGCAGCCCACCCGGGACAGCATCCTACGAGCAGTACTTC
TRBJ2-7	TRBD2	-	TRBV27	CASSFFRRGTSGSYEQYF	TGTGCCAGCAGTTTTTTTCGACGAGGGACTAGCGGCTCCTACGAGCAGTACTTC
TRBJ2-7	-	-	TRBV6-6	CASSYSGVSYEQYF	TGTGCCAGCAGTTACTCCGGGGTTTCCTACGAGCAGTACTTC
TRBJ2-3	TRBD1	-	TRBV2	CASSFQGATDTQYF	TGTGCCAGCAGCTTCCAGGGGGCAACAGATACGCAGTATTTT
TRBJ2-7	-	-	TRBV5-1	CASSFDRSEQYF	TGCGCCAGCAGCTTTGACAGATCCGAGCAGTACTTC
TRBJ1-3	TRBD1	-	TRBV7-2	CASSQGQVSGNTIYF	TGTGCCAGCAGCCAAGGACAGGTCTCTGGAAACACCATATATTTT
TRBJ2-3	TRBD2	-	TRBV3-1/TRBV3-2	CASSQATSGGQYF	TGTGCCAGCAGCCAAGCTACTAGCGGGGGGCAGTATTTT
TRBJ2-2	TRBD2	-	TRBV19	CASVSGRTTGELFF	TGTGCCAGTGTAAGCGGGAGGACCACCGGGGAGCTGTTTTTT
TRBJ1-2	-	-	TRBV19	CASSKIHSDYGYTF	TGTGCCAGTAGTAAAATTCACTCGGACTATGGCTACACCTTC
TRBJ2-7	-	-	TRBV7-3	CASSHAGPPYEQYF	TGTGCCAGCAGCCATGCAGGGCCCCCCTACGAGCAGTACTTC
TRBJ1-2	TRBD1	-	TRBV5-4	CASSIGTGGAYGYTF	TGTGCCAGCAGCATCGGGACAGGGGGCGCCTATGGCTACACCTTC
TRBJ2-7	TRBD1	-	TRBV7-8	CASSNLPGQGVYEQYF	TGTGCCAGCAGCAACCTACCGGGACAGGGGGTCTACGAGCAGTACTTC
TRBJ1-5	TRBD1	-	TRBV5-8	CASSSGQGYLSNQPQHF	TGTGCCAGCAGCTCGGGACAGGGGTATCTTAGCAATCAGCCCCAGCATTTT
TRBJ1-2	-	-	TRBV2	CASSDSRGYGYTF	TGTGCCAGCAGTGACAGTCGGGGCTATGGCTACACCTTC
TRBJ2-2	-	-	TRBV5-1	CASSLVSLGVTGGELFF	TGCGCCAGCAGCTTGGTGAGCCTAGGGGTAACTGGCGGGGAGCTGTTTTTT
TRBJ2-1	-	-	TRBV6-5	CASSYGLYNEQFF	TGTGCCAGCAGTTACGGACTTTACAATGAGCAGTTCTTC
TRBJ2-1	-	-	TRBV24-1	CATSDFRGRPFYNEQFF	TGTGCCACCAGTGATTTCCGAGGTCGTCCCTTCTACAATGAGCAGTTCTTC
TRBJ1-2	TRBD1	-	TRBV27	CASSLSGTGGRLNYGYTF	TGTGCCAGCAGTTTATCCGGGACAGGGGGCAGATTAAACTATGGCTACACCTTC
TRBJ2-7	TRBD2	-	TRBV3-1/TRBV3-2	CASSHSGSFYEQYF	TGTGCCAGCAGCCATAGCGGGAGTTTCTACGAGCAGTACTTC
TRBJ2-5	-	-	TRBV5-1	CASSPRLDQETQYF	TGCGCCAGCAGCCCCAGACTAGACCAAGAGACCCAGTACTTC
TRBJ2-7	-	-	TRBV11-1	CASTWLPDKFSYEQYF	TGTGCCAGCACCTGGCTCCCGGACAAATTCTCCTACGAGCAGTACTTC
TRBJ2-6	-	-	TRBV2	CASSEVGGTGANVLTF	TGTGCCAGCAGTGAAGTCGGGGGTACTGGGGCCAACGTCCTGACTTTC
TRBJ2-1	-	-	TRBV19	CASSLRQVPYNEQFF	TGTGCCAGTAGTTTAAGACAGGTTCCCTACAATGAGCAGTTCTTC
TRBJ1-2	TRBD1	once	TRBV28	CAASGQGNLSGGYTF	TGTGCCGCCTCGGGACAGGGAAATTTATCGGGTGGCTACACCTTC
TRBJ2-7	-	once	TRBV18	CASSPPIMTPGLDSRYEQYF	TGTGCCAGCTCACCACCTATCATGACCCCAGGATTGGACTCTCGCTACGAGCAGTACTTC
TRBJ1-1	-	once	TRBV29-1	CSVEVFGEAFF	TGCAGCGTTGAAGTTTTTGGCGAAGCTTTCTTT
TRBJ2-7	-	few	TRBV6-6	CASSYLGAGDEQYF	TGTGCCAGCAGTTACCTGGGGGCTGGAGACGAGCAGTACTTC